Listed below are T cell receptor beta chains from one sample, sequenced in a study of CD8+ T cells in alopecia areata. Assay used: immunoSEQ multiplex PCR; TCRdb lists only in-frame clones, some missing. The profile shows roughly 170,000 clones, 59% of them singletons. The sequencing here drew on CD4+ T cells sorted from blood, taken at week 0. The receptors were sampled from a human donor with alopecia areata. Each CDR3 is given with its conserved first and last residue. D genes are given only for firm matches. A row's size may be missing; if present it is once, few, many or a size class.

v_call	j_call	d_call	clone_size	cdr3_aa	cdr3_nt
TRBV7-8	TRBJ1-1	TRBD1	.	CASSVRQGTTEAFF	TGTGCCAGCAGCGTGCGACAGGGGACCACTGAAGCTTTCTTT
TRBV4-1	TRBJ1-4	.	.	CASSFGRGNEKLFF	TGCGCCAGCAGCTTTGGGCGGGGTAATGAAAAACTGTTTTTT
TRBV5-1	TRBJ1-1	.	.	CASSLVGRANTEAFF	TGCGCCAGCAGCTTGGTGGGCAGGGCGAACACTGAAGCTTTCTTT
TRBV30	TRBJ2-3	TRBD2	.	CAWSASGNSPSTDTQYF	TGTGCCTGGAGTGCCAGCGGGAATTCTCCTAGCACAGATACGCAGTATTTT
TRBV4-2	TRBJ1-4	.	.	CASSQERAILFF	TGTGCCAGCAGCCAAGAAAGGGCGATACTGTTTTTT
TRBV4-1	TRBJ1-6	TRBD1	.	CASSQGQGVGSPLHF	TGCGCCAGCAGCCAAGGGCAGGGGGTTGGTTCACCCCTCCACTTT
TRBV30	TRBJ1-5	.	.	CAWSTRYNQPQHF	TGTGCCTGGAGTACCCGGTATAATCAGCCACAGCATTTT
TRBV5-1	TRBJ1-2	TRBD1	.	CASSMGTGGNNYGYTF	TGCGCCAGCAGCATGGGGACAGGCGGGAATAACTATGGCTACACCTTC
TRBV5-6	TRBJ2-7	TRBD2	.	CASSRPGGGGHEQYF	TGTGCCAGCAGCCGTCCGGGGGGAGGAGGCCACGAGCAGTACTTC
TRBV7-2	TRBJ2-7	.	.	CASSLEPASYEQYF	TGTGCCAGCAGCTTAGAACCCGCCTCCTACGAGCAGTACTTC
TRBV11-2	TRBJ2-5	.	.	CASSLWDFPQETQYF	TGTGCCAGCAGCTTATGGGACTTCCCCCAAGAGACCCAGTACTTC
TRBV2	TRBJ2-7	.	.	CASSGEGWSSYEQYF	TGTGCCAGCAGTGGAGAGGGGTGGAGTTCCTACGAGCAGTACTTC
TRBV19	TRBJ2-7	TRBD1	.	CASSIRTGEAYEQYF	TGTGCCAGTAGTATTCGGACAGGGGAGGCCTACGAGCAGTACTTC
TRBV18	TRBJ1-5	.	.	CASSPQADQPQHF	TGTGCCAGCTCACCACAGGCGGATCAGCCCCAGCATTTT
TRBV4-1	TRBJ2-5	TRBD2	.	CASSQDLRTSGTQYF	TGCGCCAGCAGCCAAGATCTGCGGACTAGCGGGACCCAGTACTTC
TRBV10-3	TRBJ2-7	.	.	CATGIPYEQYF	TGTGCCACCGGGATCCCCTACGAGCAGTACTTC
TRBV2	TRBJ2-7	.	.	CASSERGIFPYEQYF	TGTGCCAGCAGTGAACGGGGGATCTTCCCCTACGAGCAGTACTTC
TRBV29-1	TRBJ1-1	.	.	CSAGDGLNTEAFF	TGCAGCGCGGGGGACGGTTTGAACACTGAAGCTTTCTTT
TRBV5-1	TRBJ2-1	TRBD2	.	CASSLSGTSGGEQFF	TGCGCCAGCAGCTTGAGTGGGACTAGCGGGGGGGAGCAGTTCTTC
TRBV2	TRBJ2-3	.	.	CASSWDLASTDTQYF	TGTGCCAGCAGTTGGGACCTAGCTAGCACAGATACGCAGTATTTT
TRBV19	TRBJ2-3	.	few	CATPLQGSTDTQYF	TGTGCCACCCCCCTGCAGGGGAGCACAGATACGCAGTATTTT
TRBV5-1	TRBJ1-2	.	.	CASTPGGDYGYTF	TGCGCCAGCACCCCTGGGGGTGACTATGGCTACACCTTC
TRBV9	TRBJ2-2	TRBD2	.	CASSVGATGTSGTGELFF	TGTGCCAGCAGCGTAGGGGCCACCGGGACTAGCGGCACCGGGGAGCTGTTTTTT
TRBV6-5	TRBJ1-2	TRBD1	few	CASNQGQGSGYTF	TGTGCCAGCAACCAGGGACAGGGAAGCGGCTACACCTTC
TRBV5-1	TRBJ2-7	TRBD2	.	CASSRTRTYEQYF	TGCGCCAGCAGCCGGACTAGGACCTACGAGCAGTACTTC
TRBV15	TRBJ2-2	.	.	CATSRDLQGPGELFF	TGTGCCACCAGCAGAGATCTTCAGGGCCCCGGGGAGCTGTTTTTT
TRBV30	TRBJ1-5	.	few	CAWSKRGEWGNQPQHF	TGTGCCTGGAGCAAAAGGGGGGAGTGGGGCAATCAGCCCCAGCATTTT
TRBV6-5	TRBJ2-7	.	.	CASSYPGSYEQYF	TGTGCCAGCAGTTACCCAGGTTCCTACGAGCAGTACTTC
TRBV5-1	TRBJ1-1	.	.	CASSLGQGGTEAFF	TGCGCCAGCAGCTTGGGCCAGGGCGGCACTGAAGCTTTCTTT
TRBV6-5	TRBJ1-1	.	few	CASTSYWTGNTEAFF	TGTGCCAGCACCTCATATTGGACCGGGAACACTGAAGCTTTCTTT
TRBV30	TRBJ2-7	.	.	CAWEIGGSREQYF	TGTGCCTGGGAAATAGGTGGATCTCGGGAGCAGTACTTC
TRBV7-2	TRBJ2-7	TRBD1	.	CASSQGTGQGEQYF	TGTGCCAGCAGCCAGGGGACAGGGCAGGGCGAGCAGTACTTC
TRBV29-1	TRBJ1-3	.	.	CSVSRDSGNTIYF	TGCAGCGTTTCCAGGGACTCTGGAAACACCATATATTTT
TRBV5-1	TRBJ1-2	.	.	CASSSGRNFNYGYTF	TGCGCCAGCAGCTCGGGACGGAATTTTAACTATGGCTACACCTTC
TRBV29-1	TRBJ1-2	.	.	CSVEGRLNYGYTF	TGCAGCGTTGAGGGCAGGCTTAACTATGGCTACACCTTC
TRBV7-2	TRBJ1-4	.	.	CASSFLVGTSGQLFF	TGTGCCAGCAGCTTCCTGGTCGGGACGTCTGGGCAACTGTTTTTT
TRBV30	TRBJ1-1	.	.	CAWSELGGRAFF	TGTGCCTGGAGTGAACTCGGGGGGAGGGCTTTCTTT
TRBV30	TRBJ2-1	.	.	CAWSVRVYDNEQFF	TGTGCCTGGAGTGTGCGGGTTTATGACAATGAGCAGTTCTTC
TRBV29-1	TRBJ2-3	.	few	CSVEVGDSTDTQYF	TGCAGCGTTGAAGTAGGGGACTCTACAGATACGCAGTATTTT
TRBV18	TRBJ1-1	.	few	CASSPGLGSTEAFF	TGTGCCAGCTCACCGGGACTTGGATCTACTGAAGCTTTCTTT
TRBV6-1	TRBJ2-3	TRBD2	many	CASSELAGSTDTQYF	TGTGCCAGCAGTGAACTAGCGGGAAGCACAGATACGCAGTATTTT
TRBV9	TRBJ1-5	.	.	CASSVGEFSNQPQHF	TGTGCCAGCAGCGTCGGGGAATTTAGCAATCAGCCCCAGCATTTT
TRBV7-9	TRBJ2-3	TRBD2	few	CASSFVNSGGFQDTQYF	TGTGCCAGCAGCTTTGTTAATAGCGGGGGTTTTCAAGATACGCAGTATTTT
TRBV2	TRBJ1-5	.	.	CASSAELRNQPQHF	TGTGCCAGCAGTGCGGAACTCCGCAATCAGCCCCAGCATTTT
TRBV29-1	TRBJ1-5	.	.	CSVELGRNQPQHF	TGCAGCGTTGAGCTGGGCCGGAATCAGCCCCAGCATTTT
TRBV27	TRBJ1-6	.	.	CASRGSYNSPLHF	TGTGCCAGCAGGGGGTCCTATAATTCACCCCTCCACTTT
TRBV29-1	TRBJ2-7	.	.	CSVEPPGSPHEQYF	TGCAGCGTTGAACCCCCAGGGAGCCCCCACGAGCAGTACTTC
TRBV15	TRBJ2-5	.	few	CATSRDQGLETQYF	TGTGCCACCAGCAGAGATCAGGGGCTGGAGACCCAGTACTTC
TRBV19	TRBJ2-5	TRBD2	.	CASSILSGGPSQETQYF	TGTGCCAGTAGTATCTTAAGCGGGGGGCCGAGCCAAGAGACCCAGTACTTC